There are a few counts of the clone carrying this T cell receptor (beta chain). Thyroid surgery took place with no prior treatment in any patient. The data originate from a study of metastatic and nonmetastatic thyroid tumors. TCRdb reanalyzed the PCR reads via MiXCR. The repertoire consists of 20,000 to 30,000 clones, with approximately 13% occurring once and the leading ten covering nearly 5%. This CDR3 contains 21 residues. Germline CDR1 and CDR2: MGHRA and YSYEKL. Unmatched junction bases numbered 18, after V lost 0 bases and J lost 5 bases. This chain joins TRBV4-1 and TRBJ2-1; TRBD2 matches 11 bases. This clonotype was sampled from a female donor with papillary thyroid cancer or a benign thyroid nodule (not recorded which). Some clones in this sample may be carry-over from other donors' samples. The sequenced sample was blood. CDR3 residues: CASSQEVPWVAGGTRHNEQFF. The CDR3 DNA follows: TGCGCCAGCAGCCAAGAAGTACCCTGGGTAGCGGGAGGGACAAGGCACAATGAGCAGTTCTTC.